The rows below give T cell receptor beta chains drawn from one sample of a study of Ad26.COV2.S vaccination and SARS-CoV-2 variants. Libraries were prepared by immunoSEQ multiplex PCR; TCRdb keeps only in-frame clonotypes and omits some of them. The table lists 250,000 or so clones, roughly 87% of them singletons. Here the sequenced sample was peripheral blood, taken in a trial of Ad26.COV2.S vaccine versus placebo. These receptors all stem from a person aged 18-65 years who received the Ad26.COV2.S COVID-19 vaccine or a placebo. CDR3s leave out the opening cysteine and the closing phenylalanine or tryptophan. Expanded clones are given a class, and other clones once, few, many or no size at all.

v_gene,abundance,CDR3aa
TRBV11-2,.,ASSLPRGLADTQY
TRBV10-1,.,ASSYGLAGAPIGETQY
TRBV12-5,few,ASGPPGSAYSNQPQH
TRBV6-6,.,ASRPESYKSEQF
TRBV29-1,once,SDSTGVGYT
TRBV5-5,.,ASSLQGGKTQPQH
TRBV5-1,.,ASSAAGLTEAF
TRBV12-5,.,ASASSGGPSNEQF
TRBV7-2,.,ASKLAGGAKTQY
TRBV5-4,.,ASGVAGGRQETQY
TRBV7-2,.,ASSENTEAF
TRBV27,.,ASSLLATGGLSEQF
TRBV7-8,.,ASSLASGGNEQF
TRBV4-3,.,ASSQDTRFSYEQY
TRBV4-3,.,ASSQGWQTTNEKLF
TRBV4-2,once,ASSQESGIYNEQF
TRBV11-2,.,ASSLRSTDSAF
TRBV5-4,.,ASSSGQGALSNYGYT
TRBV7-8,once,ASSPPGDTQY
TRBV9,.,ASSVGERASTEAF
TRBV5-3,.,ARTSSERPYSGNTIY
TRBV7-9,.,ASSRQPQETQY
TRBV6-2/TRBV6-3,.,ASSRRGSISNQPQH
TRBV19,few,ASRLGSGNTIY
TRBV5-1,once,ASSLGRGPTEAF
TRBV19,.,ASSIDHGDTTQETQY
TRBV3-1/TRBV3-2,.,ASSRLGQGIETQY
TRBV4-2,.,ASSQEPLNNNEQF
TRBV20-1,.,SASRGGNPDEKLF
TRBV19,few,AIWTGGSGNTGELF
TRBV7-9,.,ASSLIGGSSYNEQF
TRBV7-9,.,ASSSAGGAETQY
TRBV11-1,.,ASSATGNHEQF
TRBV10-3,.,AIREPGTGIYEQY
TRBV7-2,.,ASRSGRVLNEQF